Below, 5 T cell receptor beta chains from the same sample are listed, as sequenced in a study of T cells in Graves' hyperthyroidism and ophthalmopathy. The investigators amplified TCR beta CDR3 regions from RNA transcripts. Researchers ran a first-round RT-PCR on the TCR CDR3 using the HTBI primer set. TCRdb called the multiplex PCR reads again in MiXCR, with one record for every CDR3 protein. Seen here are more than 300,000 distinct CDR3 sequences, 17% observed once, and the top ten hold approximately 35%. Source material: blood. These receptor sequences come from a woman in her twenties or thirties with Graves' hyperthyroidism that later progressed to Graves' ophthalmopathy.

This clonotype was counted ten times or more. This sequence joins TRBV27 and TRBJ1-6; 8 bases line up with TRBD1. The CDR3 extends over 14 amino acids. Looked up from germline, CDR1 is MNHEY and CDR2 is SMNVEV (reference sequence). J gave up 9 bases and V 4 bases, and 5 bases lay outside the gene matches. The CDR3 DNA sequence: TGTGCCAGCAGTTGGGGACAGGATTCTTCACCCCTCCACTTT. This codes for CASSWGQDSSPLHF.

This clonotype was recorded many times. The rearrangement joins TRBV12-3 or TRBV12-4 to TRBJ2-1; D possibly uses TRBD1 or TRBD2 (6 bases each). V lost 2 bases to trimming and J lost 0 bases, with 11 bases between them. The CDR3 extends over 16 amino acids. The CDR3 region is CASSLWWGASYNEQFF. The CDR3 region has the DNA TGTGCCAGCAGTTTATGGTGGGGGGCCTCCTACAATGAGCAGTTCTTC.

This clonotype was seen ten or more times. The genes are TRBV12-3 or TRBV12-4 and TRBJ1-5, with a weak D call TRBD1 (6 bases). The CDR3 runs to 15 residues. The V and J ends lost 6 bases and 6 bases respectively, with 18 bases between them. CDR3 protein: CASSQPGQRGQPQHF. In DNA, the CDR3 is TGTGCCAGCAGCCAGCCGGGACAACGGGGTCAGCCCCAGCATTTT.

V gene TRBV19 combines with J gene TRBJ2-3; D gene uncertain. This CDR3 region has 15 residues. The V gene lost 3 bases and the J gene lost 0 bases, with 10 bases spanning the gap. The V gene's germline CDR1 is LNHDA and CDR2 SQIVND (reference sequence). The CDR3 DNA follows: TGTGCCAGTAGTATCCTGATGGGAAGCACAGATACGCAGTATTTT. Protein: CASSILMGSTDTQYF.

In its sample, this clonotype was seen many times. V is TRBV11-2 and J is TRBJ2-6; TRBD1 is a possible D gene (6 bases). The V end was cut by 5 bases, the J end by 2 bases, with 16 bases between. Germline V gives CDR1 SGHAT, CDR2 FQNNGV. The CDR3 loop spans 17 amino acids. The CDR3 loop is CASSLTGSGAGANVLTF. The DNA for the CDR3 is TGTGCCAGCAGCCTAACCGGCTCAGGGGCTGGGGCCAACGTCCTGACTTTC.